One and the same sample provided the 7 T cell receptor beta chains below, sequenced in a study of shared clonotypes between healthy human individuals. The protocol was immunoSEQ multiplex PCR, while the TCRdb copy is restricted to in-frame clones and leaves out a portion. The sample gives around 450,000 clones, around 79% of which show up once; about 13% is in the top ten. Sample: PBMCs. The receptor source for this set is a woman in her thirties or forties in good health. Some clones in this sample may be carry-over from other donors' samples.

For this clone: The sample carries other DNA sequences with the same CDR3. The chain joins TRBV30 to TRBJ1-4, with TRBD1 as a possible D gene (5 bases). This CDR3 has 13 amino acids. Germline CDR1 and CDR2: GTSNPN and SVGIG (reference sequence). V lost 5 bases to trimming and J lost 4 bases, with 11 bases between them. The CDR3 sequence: CAWRDGFNEKLFF. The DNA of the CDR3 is TGTGCCTGGCGGGACGGCTTTAATGAAAAACTGTTTTTT.

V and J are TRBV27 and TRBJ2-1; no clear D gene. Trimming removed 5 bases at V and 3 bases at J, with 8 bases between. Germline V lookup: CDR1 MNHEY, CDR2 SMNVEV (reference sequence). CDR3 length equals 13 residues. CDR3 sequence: CASSPALYNEQFF. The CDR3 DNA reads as TGTGCCAGCAGTCCCGCACTCTACAATGAGCAGTTCTTC.

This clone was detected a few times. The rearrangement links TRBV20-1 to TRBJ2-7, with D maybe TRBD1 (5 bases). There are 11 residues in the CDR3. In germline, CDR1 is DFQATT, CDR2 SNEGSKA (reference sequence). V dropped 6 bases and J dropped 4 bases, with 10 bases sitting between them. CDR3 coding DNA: TGCAGTGCGATCGACAGTTACGAGCAGTACTTC. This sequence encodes CSAIDSYEQYF.

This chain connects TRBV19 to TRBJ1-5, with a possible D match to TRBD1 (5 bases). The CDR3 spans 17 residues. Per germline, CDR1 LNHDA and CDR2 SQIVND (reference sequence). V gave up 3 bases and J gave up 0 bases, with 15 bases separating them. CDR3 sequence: CASSIKTDTYSNQPQHF. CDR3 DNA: TGTGCCAGTAGTATCAAGACGGACACTTATAGCAATCAGCCCCAGCATTTT.

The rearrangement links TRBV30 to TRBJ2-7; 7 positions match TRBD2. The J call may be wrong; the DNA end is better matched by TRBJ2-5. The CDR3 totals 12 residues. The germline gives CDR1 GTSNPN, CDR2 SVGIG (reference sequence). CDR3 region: CAWSPGGETQYF. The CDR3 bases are TGTGCCTGGAGCCCCGGGGGGGAGACCCAGTACTTC.

The CDR3 region is CASSVRLAGGGSYNEQFF. CDR3 bases: TGTGCCAGCAGCGTCAGACTAGCGGGAGGGGGCTCCTACAATGAGCAGTTCTTC. The chain uses TRBV7-2 and TRBJ2-1, with 14 nucleotides matching TRBD2. Germline lookup yields CDR1 SGHTA and CDR2 FQGNSA. After removal of 5 bases from V and 0 bases from J, the junction contained 6 bases not matched to a gene. The length of the CDR3 is 18 residues.

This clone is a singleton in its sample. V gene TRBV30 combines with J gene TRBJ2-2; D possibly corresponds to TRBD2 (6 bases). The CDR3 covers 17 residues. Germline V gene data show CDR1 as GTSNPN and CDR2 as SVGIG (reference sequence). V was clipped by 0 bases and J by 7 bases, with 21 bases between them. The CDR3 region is CAWSVPTSLGSFGELFF. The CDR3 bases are TGTGCCTGGAGTGTACCCACTAGCCTAGGATCCTTCGGGGAGCTGTTTTTT.